This entry concerns a single T cell receptor (beta chain). The sample contains more than one DNA sequence encoding this CDR3. Cohorts were based on clinical histories the participants reported. The data were obtained in a study of blood T cell repertoires in COVID-19. This CDR3 is built from 14 residues. The V gene's germline CDR1 is MNHEY and CDR2 SMNVEV (reference sequence). Between the trimmed V and J ends, which lost 2 bases and 1 base, there was a span of 6 bases. TCRdb's table, derived via immunoSEQ multiplex PCR, lists solely in-frame clones and lacks some. The data contain 490,000 or so clones, 75% to 90% of them seen just once; the ten biggest clones take up approximately 8%.

The source of this sequence is an older woman who had recovered from COVID-19. This chain links TRBV27 with TRBJ1-3; D perhaps matches TRBD1 (6 bases). Sample: PBMCs or T cells enriched from blood (not recorded which). As DNA, the CDR3 is TGTGCCAGCAGTTTAAGGGGGTCTGGAAACACCATATATTTT. Protein product: CASSLRGSGNTIYF.